This TCR beta chain was retrieved from a study of blood T cell repertoires in COVID-19. Study-wide background: Acute and convalescent COVID-19 samples came from the United States, Italy and Spain.

Germline CDR1 reads WNHNN; CDR2 reads SYGVQD (reference sequence). With 3 bases removed from V and 5 bases from J, the gap between germline ends came to 14 bases. CDR3 size: 14 residues. Source study methods: Reference gene primer amplification gave nucleated cell count estimates. Profiling relied on immunoSEQ multiplex PCR, and the TCRdb table lists in-frame clones only, not all of them. D and trimming were read from the DNA, whereas the V and J calls and clone size are those reported in that table. Here the sample spans about 220,000 clones, 80% being singletons. The sequenced sample consisted of peripheral blood. V gene TRBV10-1 combines with J gene TRBJ2-7, with D possibly matching TRBD2 (6 bases). This clonotype was sampled from a woman between 65 and 79 years old with acute or convalescent COVID-19. Here the CDR3 DNA reads TGCGCCAGCAGTGACTCGGGAGTGCCCCACGAGCAGTACGTC. Protein: CASSDSGVPHEQYV.